One sample yielded the 10 T cell receptor beta chains listed below, sequenced in a study of molecular identifiers for immune sequencing clone quantification. From the PCR reads, TCRdb called clonotypes with MiXCR, one entry per CDR3 protein. The table lists more than 450,000 distinct CDR3 sequences, about 22% of them singletons. The material sequenced was naive CD8+ T cells from blood, with Jurkat cell RNA spiked in. Subset of the sample: FACS-sorted CD8+CD4-CCR7+CD45RA+ naive T cells. The source is a human donor in good health. Some libraries in this study had Jurkat cell RNA spiked in.

V is TRBV10-3 and J is TRBJ1-5, with TRBD1 identical over 9 bases. Germline V CDR1 and CDR2: ENHRY, SYGVKD. Trimming took 6 bases from V and 3 from J; bases not matched to a gene: 3. This CDR3 is 14 amino acids long. CDR3 residues: CAIRGQGYNQPQHF. As DNA, the CDR3 is TGTGCCATCAGGGGACAGGGTTACAATCAGCCCCAGCATTTT.

Worth noting for this clonotype: Lacking the conserved final phenylalanine or tryptophan, this CDR3 likely reflects a read error. DNA of the CDR3: TGCAGTGCTAGATCCCTCGGGGAGTCTAGTGAAAAACTGTTTCTT. Translated: CSARSLGESSEKLFL. The chain carries TRBV20-1 and TRBJ1-4; no clear D gene. The germline gives CDR1 DFQATT, CDR2 SNEGSKA (reference sequence). V gave up 2 bases and J gave up 7 bases, with 17 bases separating them. This CDR3 region has 15 residues.

The rearrangement uses TRBV7-9 and TRBJ2-1, with TRBD1 as a possible D gene (5 bases). The CDR3 extends over 13 amino acids. Deletions cut 5 bases from V and 5 bases from J, with 10 bases between. Germline CDR1 SEHNR, CDR2 FQNEAQ (reference sequence). CDR3 coding DNA: TGTGCCAGCAGCGCATGGGGCCACAATGAGCAGTTCTTC. It is translated as CASSAWGHNEQFF.

This chain links TRBV2 with TRBJ2-1; 16 positions match TRBD2. V lost 3 bases and J lost 10; bases outside the gene matches: 9. Germline CDR1 SNHLY, CDR2 FYNNEI. This CDR3 region has 17 residues. The CDR3 bases are TGTGCCAGCAGTGACGGGACTAGCGGGGGGGCCCCGTTCGAGCAGTTCTTC. Its protein is CASSDGTSGGAPFEQFF.

This clonotype appeared a few times. J is TRBJ2-7 and V is TRBV24-1; TRBD2 might be the D (8 bases). This CDR3 is built from 17 residues. Germline loops: CDR1 KGHDR, CDR2 SFDVKD. V was pared by 3 bases and J by 2 bases, with 19 bases between. The CDR3 here is CATSDPRSGTEPYEQYF. The CDR3 bases are TGTGCCACCAGTGATCCCCGTAGCGGGACAGAGCCCTACGAGCAGTACTTC.

V and J are TRBV7-6 and TRBJ2-1; D not certain. Per the germline V gene, CDR1 is SGHVS and CDR2 is FNYEAQ. CDR3 length: 17 residues. Trimming pared 2 bases from V and 0 bases from J, leaving 14 bases between. Here the CDR3 DNA reads TGTGCCAGCAGCTTACTGGCGGCGAAGAGCTCCTACAATGAGCAGTTCTTC. It is translated as CASSLLAAKSSYNEQFF.

This clonotype was recorded at least ten times. Written as DNA, the CDR3 is TGTGCCAGCAGTTTATTCTCGGTTTTGTTGGGGGACAGGTTGAATCAGCCCCAGCATTTT. Amino acids: CASSLFSVLLGDRLNQPQHF. The rearrangement links TRBV28 to TRBJ1-5, with 8 bases aligning to TRBD1. There are 20 residues in the CDR3. V lost 1 base, J lost 4 bases, and 18 bases stayed unmatched. CDR1 and CDR2 (germline): MDHEN, SYDVKM.

This clonotype came up many times. The chain's CDR3 is CASTAGTPNTEAFF. The CDR3 nucleotides are TGTGCCAGTACTGCGGGGACACCGAACACTGAAGCTTTCTTT. The rearrangement uses TRBV19 and TRBJ1-1; TRBD1 is a possible D gene (6 bases). CDR3 length: 14 residues. Germline CDR1 and CDR2: LNHDA and SQIVND (reference sequence). Trimming took 7 bases from V and 1 from J, leaving 13 bases between them. Drawing the rest from reference TRBV19 and TRBJ1-1, the complete variable domain is DGGITQSPKYLFRKEGQNVTLSCEQNLNHDAMYWYRQDPGQGLRLIYYSQIVNDFQKGDIAEGYSVSREKKESFPLTVTSAQKNPTAFYLCASTAGTPNTEAFFGQGTRLTVV.

The rearrangement links TRBV9 to TRBJ2-5, with D possibly TRBD2 on 5 matching bases. Looked up from germline, CDR1 is SGDLS and CDR2 is YYNGEE. With 0 bases removed from V and 1 base from J, the gap between germline ends came to 16 bases. The CDR3 contains 17 residues. CDR3 amino acids: CASSVDFGVTAQETQYF. CDR3 coding DNA: TGTGCCAGCAGCGTAGATTTCGGGGTTACAGCCCAAGAGACCCAGTACTTC.

J is TRBJ2-7 and V is TRBV28; weak D call: TRBD2 (6 bases). CDR1 and CDR2 (germline): MDHEN, SYDVKM. This CDR3 spans 16 amino acids. V gave up 5 bases and J gave up 1 base, with 18 bases separating them. The DNA of the CDR3 is TGTGCCAGCAGTCCCCAACCCGGGGGTAAATCCTACGAGCAGTACTTC. Translation gives CASSPQPGGKSYEQYF. Variable domain in full (rest from reference TRBV28 and TRBJ2-7): DVKVTQSSRYLVKRTGEKVFLECVQDMDHENMFWYRQDPGLGLRLIYFSYDVKMKEKGDIPEGYSVSREKKERFSLILESASTNQTSMYLCASSPQPGGKSYEQYFGPGTRLTVT.